This entry concerns a single T cell receptor (beta chain). Its specificity is unknown. PCR amplification relied on 60 Vbeta primers (plus 13 Jbeta primers). Sequencing was performed with immunoSEQ multiplex PCR; in TCRdb, only in-frame clones are kept and a portion is missing. The sample holds about 76,000 clones. This sample is drawn from a study of cytomegalovirus exposure and HLA in healthy donors. Findings and caveats of the study: The sole available immune exposure information was CMV serostatus. Most TCR beta V segments were productive about 87% or about 30% of the time in an earlier analysis. Through in vitro validation, three CMV-associated chains were shown to be specific for CMV antigens.

The V gene end was trimmed by 5 bases and the J gene end by 9 bases; junction bases not matched to a gene: 22. This CDR3 region has 18 residues. CDR1 is MDHEN, CDR2 SYDVKM, per germline. Sequencing input: PBMCs. This TCR derives from a middle-aged woman in good health and CMV-seropositive. The V call is TRBV28, the J call TRBJ2-1; 7 positions match TRBD2. The CDR3 coding sequence is TGTGCCAGCAGTCTACAACCCCGTTTTGCGGGGGTCCGAGGTGAGCAGTTCTTC. Translated, it gives CASSLQPRFAGVRGEQFF.